The 3 T cell receptor beta chains reported below all come from one sample, sequenced in a study of ipilimumab plus nivolumab after autologous stem cell transplantation. The assay was immunoSEQ multiplex PCR, and TCRdb's table has in-frame clones only and misses some. The sample includes 15,000 to 20,000 clones, about 81% seen only once; the top ten take about 6.3%. Sequencing used PBMCs, obtained in a trial of ipilimumab plus nivolumab as post-transplant consolidation. The receptors derive from a male donor with diffuse large B-cell lymphoma.

This clone was observed a few times. The chain employs TRBV11-2 and TRBJ2-3; D is perhaps TRBD1 or TRBD2 (5 bases each). Germline assignment: CDR1 SGHAT and CDR2 FQNNGV. The germline V and J ends were trimmed by 5 bases and 3 bases, with 18 bases remaining between them. There are 16 residues in the CDR3. The CDR3 loop reads CASSRYRDRGTDTQYF. DNA of the CDR3: TGTGCCAGCAGCCGATATCGGGACCGAGGGACAGATACGCAGTATTTT.

This clone was seen only once. This chain links TRBV5-4 with TRBJ1-3; D remains ambiguous. The germline CDR1 and CDR2 sequences are SGHNT and YYREEE (reference sequence). The CDR3 length is 14 residues. The V end lost 4 bases, the J end lost 0 bases, and 8 bases lay between the germline ends. CDR3 nucleotide sequence: TGTGCCAGCAGCCCGACGTTCTCTGGAAACACCATATATTTT. This gives the protein CASSPTFSGNTIYF.

J is TRBJ2-1 and V is TRBV13; D unclear. Trimming left V 4 bases short and J 4 bases short, with 5 bases between. The CDR3 totals 12 residues. Germline loops: CDR1 PRHDT, CDR2 FYEKMQ (reference sequence). CDR3 amino acids: CASSSRYNEQFF. CDR3 nucleotides: TGTGCCAGCAGCTCCCGATACAATGAGCAGTTCTTC.